The rows below give T cell receptor beta chains drawn from one sample of a study of blood T cell repertoires in COVID-19. Here immunoSEQ multiplex PCR was the method, and the copy in TCRdb shows in-frame clones only, minus some. The data contain fewer than 150,000 clones, more than 75% of them singletons. What was sequenced was peripheral blood. These receptors were obtained from a woman aged 80 or older with acute or convalescent COVID-19. Each CDR3 is given with its conserved first and last residue. D genes are given only for firm matches. Clone size, where shown, is once, few, many, or a class for clones that have expanded.

j_call	d_call	v_call	clone_size	cdr3_aa	cdr3_nt
TRBJ2-7	TRBD2	TRBV2	NA	CASRGSRSGSSYEQYF	TGTGCCAGCAGGGGATCCCGGAGCGGGAGCTCCTACGAGCAGTACTTC
TRBJ1-2	NA	TRBV7-2	NA	CASSLAGPDYGYTF	TGTGCCAGCAGCTTAGCGGGCCCAGACTATGGCTACACCTTC
TRBJ1-6	TRBD1	TRBV13	NA	CASSLVPDRADSPLHF	TGTGCCAGCAGCTTAGTCCCGGACAGGGCTGATTCACCCCTCCACTTT
TRBJ1-5	TRBD1	TRBV28	NA	CASSLLGQGDQPQHF	TGTGCCAGCAGTTTACTCGGACAGGGAGACCAGCCCCAGCATTTT
TRBJ1-6	NA	TRBV7-3	NA	CASSLNPGGNSPLHF	TGTGCCAGCAGCTTAAATCCAGGAGGGAATTCACCCCTCCACTTT
TRBJ2-1	TRBD1	TRBV5-1	few	CASTSLTGGGEQFF	TGCGCCAGCACCTCACTCACAGGGGGTGGTGAGCAGTTCTTC
TRBJ2-7	TRBD2	TRBV4-2	NA	CASSRRLADAPYEQYF	TGTGCCAGCAGCCGCAGACTAGCGGATGCTCCCTACGAGCAGTACTTC
TRBJ1-5	NA	TRBV28	NA	CASSPTVAPDRPQHF	TGTGCCAGCAGCCCAACAGTGGCCCCCGATCGGCCCCAGCATTTT
TRBJ1-3	NA	TRBV11-2	NA	CASSLTPGNTIYF	TGTGCCAGCAGCCTCACACCAGGAAACACCATATATTTT
TRBJ1-1	NA	TRBV19	NA	CASEGQTNTEAFF	TGTGCCAGTGAAGGACAGACGAACACTGAAGCTTTCTTT
TRBJ2-1	NA	TRBV20-1	NA	CSASGYNEQFF	TGCAGTGCTAGCGGGTACAATGAGCAGTTCTTC
TRBJ2-6	TRBD1	TRBV28	NA	CASSYPGQGATGANVLTF	TGTGCCAGCAGTTACCCGGGACAGGGGGCTACAGGGGCCAACGTCCTGACTTTC
TRBJ1-2	TRBD1	TRBV4-1	once	CASSQPGQLRGYTF	TGCGCCAGCAGCCAGCCGGGACAGCTGCGGGGCTACACCTTC
TRBJ1-6	NA	TRBV7-9	few	CASRGGQNSPLHF	TGTGCCAGCCGGGGGGGACAAAATTCACCCCTCCACTTT
TRBJ1-1	TRBD1	TRBV5-1	NA	CASSLGQGRHTEAFF	TGCGCCAGCAGCTTGGGACAGGGTCGGCACACTGAAGCTTTCTTT
TRBJ2-7	NA	TRBV7-9	NA	CASSSDYYEQYF	TGTGCCAGCAGCTCGGACTACTACGAGCAGTACTTC
TRBJ1-1	NA	TRBV9	once	CASSVGPEMNTEAFF	TGTGCCAGCAGCGTAGGTCCTGAGATGAACACTGAAGCTTTCTTT
TRBJ2-7	NA	TRBV27	NA	CASREPGRRAGEQYF	TGTGCCAGCAGGGAGCCGGGACGGAGGGCCGGGGAGCAGTACTTC
TRBJ1-6	NA	TRBV28	NA	CASGRDVASPLHF	TGTGCCAGCGGGCGGGACGTTGCTTCACCCCTCCACTTT
TRBJ1-1	TRBD1	TRBV19	NA	CASRDRAEDTEAFF	TGTGCCAGTAGGGACAGGGCCGAGGACACTGAAGCTTTCTTT
TRBJ1-5	TRBD1	TRBV7-2	NA	CASSLRQGDQPQHF	TGTGCCAGCAGCTTGAGACAGGGGGATCAGCCCCAGCATTTT
TRBJ1-1	TRBD1	TRBV30	few	CAWDRGQGMNTEAFF	TGTGCCTGGGACAGGGGGCAAGGCATGAACACTGAAGCTTTCTTT
TRBJ2-5	TRBD1	TRBV7-9	once	CASSNDDRVVFEYQETQYF	TGTGCCAGCAGCAACGACGACAGGGTAGTATTTGAGTACCAAGAGACCCAGTACTTC